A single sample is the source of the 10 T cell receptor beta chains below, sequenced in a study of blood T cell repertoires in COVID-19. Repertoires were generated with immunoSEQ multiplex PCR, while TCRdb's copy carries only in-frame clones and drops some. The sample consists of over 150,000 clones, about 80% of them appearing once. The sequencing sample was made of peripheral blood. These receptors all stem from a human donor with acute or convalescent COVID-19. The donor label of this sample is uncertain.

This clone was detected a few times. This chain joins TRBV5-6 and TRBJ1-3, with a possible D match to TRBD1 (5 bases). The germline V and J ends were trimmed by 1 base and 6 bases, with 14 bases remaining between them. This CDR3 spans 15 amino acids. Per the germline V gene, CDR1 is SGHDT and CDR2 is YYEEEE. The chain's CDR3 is CASSLYPGGENTIYF. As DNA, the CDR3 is TGTGCCAGCAGCTTGTATCCGGGGGGTGAAAACACCATATATTTT.

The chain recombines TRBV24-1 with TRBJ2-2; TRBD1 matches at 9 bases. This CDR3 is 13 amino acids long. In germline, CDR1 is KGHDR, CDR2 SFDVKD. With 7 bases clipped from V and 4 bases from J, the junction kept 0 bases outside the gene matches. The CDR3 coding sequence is TGTGCCACCAGGGACAGGGGCACCGGGGAGCTGTTTTTT. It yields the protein CATRDRGTGELFF.

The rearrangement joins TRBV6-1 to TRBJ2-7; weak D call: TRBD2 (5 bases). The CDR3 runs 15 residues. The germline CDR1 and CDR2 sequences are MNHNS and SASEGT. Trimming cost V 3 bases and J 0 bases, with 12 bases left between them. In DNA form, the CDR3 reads TGTGCCAGCAGTGACCCCGGGAAGAGCTCCTACGAGCAGTACTTC. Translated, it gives CASSDPGKSSYEQYF.

The CDR3 bases are TGTGCCACCAGTGATTGGACAGGGAACTCCTACGAGCAGTACTTC. Protein: CATSDWTGNSYEQYF. The gene calls are TRBV24-1 and TRBJ2-7; 8 bases are shared with TRBD1. In germline, CDR1 is KGHDR, CDR2 SFDVKD. The CDR3 runs 15 residues. The V gene end was trimmed by 2 bases and the J gene end by 0 bases; junction bases not matched to a gene: 2.

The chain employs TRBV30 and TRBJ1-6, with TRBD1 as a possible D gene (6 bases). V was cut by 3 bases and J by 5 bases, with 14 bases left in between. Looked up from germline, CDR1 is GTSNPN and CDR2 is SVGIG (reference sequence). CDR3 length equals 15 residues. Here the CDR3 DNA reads TGTGCCTGGAGCCCACCGGGACACGATAATTCACCCCTCCACTTT. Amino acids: CAWSPPGHDNSPLHF.

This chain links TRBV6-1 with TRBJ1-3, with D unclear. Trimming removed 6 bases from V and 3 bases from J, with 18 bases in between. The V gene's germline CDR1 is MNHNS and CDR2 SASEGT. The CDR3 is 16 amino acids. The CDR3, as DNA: TGTGCCAGCAGGGAACCGAGGGTCGGAGATGGAAACACCATATATTTT. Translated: CASREPRVGDGNTIYF.

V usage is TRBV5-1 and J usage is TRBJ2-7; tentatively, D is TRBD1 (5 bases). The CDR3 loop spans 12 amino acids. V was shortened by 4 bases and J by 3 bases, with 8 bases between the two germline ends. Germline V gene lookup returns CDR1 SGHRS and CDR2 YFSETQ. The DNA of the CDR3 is TGCGCCAGCAGCGGGCAGGGCTACGAGCAGTACTTC. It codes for CASSGQGYEQYF.

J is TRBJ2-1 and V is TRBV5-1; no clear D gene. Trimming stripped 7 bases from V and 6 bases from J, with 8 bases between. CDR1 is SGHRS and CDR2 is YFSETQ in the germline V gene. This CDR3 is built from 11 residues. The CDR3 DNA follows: TGCGCCAGCGCAGACTTCAATGAGCAGTTCTTC. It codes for CASADFNEQFF. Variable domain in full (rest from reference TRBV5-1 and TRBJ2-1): KAGVTQTPRYLIKTRGQQVTLSCSPISGHRSVSWYQQTPGQGLQFLFEYFSETQRNKGNFPGRFSGRQFSNSRSEMNVSTLELGDSALYLCASADFNEQFFGPGTRLTVL.

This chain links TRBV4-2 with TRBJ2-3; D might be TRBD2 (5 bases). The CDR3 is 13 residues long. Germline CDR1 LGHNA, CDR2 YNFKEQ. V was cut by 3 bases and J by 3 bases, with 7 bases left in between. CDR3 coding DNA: TGTGCCAGCAGCCAGGGAGATACAGATACGCAGTATTTT. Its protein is CASSQGDTDTQYF.

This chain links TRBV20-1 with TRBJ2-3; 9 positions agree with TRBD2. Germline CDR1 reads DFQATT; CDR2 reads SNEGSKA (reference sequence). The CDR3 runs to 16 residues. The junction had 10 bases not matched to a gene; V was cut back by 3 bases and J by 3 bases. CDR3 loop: CSASLRREGGTDTQYF. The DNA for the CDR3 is TGCAGTGCTAGTCTAAGGCGGGAGGGCGGGACAGATACGCAGTATTTT.